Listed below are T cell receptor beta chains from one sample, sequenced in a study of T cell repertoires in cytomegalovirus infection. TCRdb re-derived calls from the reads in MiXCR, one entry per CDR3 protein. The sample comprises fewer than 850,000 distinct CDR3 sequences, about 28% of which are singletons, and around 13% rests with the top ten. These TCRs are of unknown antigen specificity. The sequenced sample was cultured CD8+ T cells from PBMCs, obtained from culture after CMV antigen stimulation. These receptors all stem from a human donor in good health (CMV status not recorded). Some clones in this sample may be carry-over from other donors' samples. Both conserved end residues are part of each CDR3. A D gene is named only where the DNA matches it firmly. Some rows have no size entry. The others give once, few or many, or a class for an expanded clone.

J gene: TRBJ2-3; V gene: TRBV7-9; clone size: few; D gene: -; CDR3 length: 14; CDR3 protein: CASSEGKRTDTQYF; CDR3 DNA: TGTGCCAGCAGCGAGGGGAAACGCACAGATACGCAGTATTTT
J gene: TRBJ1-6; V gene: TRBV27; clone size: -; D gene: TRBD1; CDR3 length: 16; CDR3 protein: CASSLYTGGYNSPLHF; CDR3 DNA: TGTGCCAGCAGTCTATACACAGGGGGCTATAATTCACCCCTCCACTTT
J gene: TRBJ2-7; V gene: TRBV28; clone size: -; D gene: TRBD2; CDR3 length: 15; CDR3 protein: CASLALAGTRYEQYF; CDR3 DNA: TGTGCCAGCCTCGCCTTAGCGGGGACTCGGTACGAGCAGTACTTC
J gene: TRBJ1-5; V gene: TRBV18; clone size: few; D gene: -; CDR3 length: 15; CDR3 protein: CASSSSRDSNQPQHF; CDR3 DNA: TGTGCCAGCTCAAGTAGCAGGGATAGCAATCAGCCCCAGCATTTT
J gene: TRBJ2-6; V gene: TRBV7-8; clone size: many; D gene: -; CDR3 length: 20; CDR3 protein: CASSRSQGPPSFSGANVLTF; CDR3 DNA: TGTGCCAGCAGCAGAAGTCAGGGGCCCCCCTCCTTCTCTGGGGCCAACGTCCTGACTTTC
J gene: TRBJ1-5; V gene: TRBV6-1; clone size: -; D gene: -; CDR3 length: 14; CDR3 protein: CASSENRYNQPQHF; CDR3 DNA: TGTGCCAGCAGTGAAAACAGATACAATCAGCCCCAGCATTTT
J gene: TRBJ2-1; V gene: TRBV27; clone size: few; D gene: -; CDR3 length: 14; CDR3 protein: CASSFREDLNEQFF; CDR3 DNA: TGTGCCAGCAGTTTCAGGGAGGATTTGAATGAGCAGTTCTTC
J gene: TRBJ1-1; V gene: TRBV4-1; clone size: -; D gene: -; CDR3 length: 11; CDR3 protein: CASSQGEGAFF; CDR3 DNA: TGCGCCAGCAGCCAAGGCGAGGGAGCTTTCTTT
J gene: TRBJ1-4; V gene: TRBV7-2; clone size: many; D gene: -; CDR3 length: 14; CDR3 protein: CASSSPDGDEKLFF; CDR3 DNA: TGTGCCAGCAGCTCTCCGGACGGAGATGAAAAACTGTTTTTT
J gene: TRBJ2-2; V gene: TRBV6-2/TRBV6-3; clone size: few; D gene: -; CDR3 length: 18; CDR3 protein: CASSYSIVGGFGTGELFF; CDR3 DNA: TGTGCCAGCAGTTACTCGATAGTTGGGGGCTTTGGGACCGGGGAGCTGTTTTTT
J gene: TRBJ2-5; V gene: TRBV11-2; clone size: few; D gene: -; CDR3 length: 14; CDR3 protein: CASSLDWGKETQYF; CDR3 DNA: TGTGCCAGCAGCTTAGACTGGGGCAAAGAGACCCAGTACTTC
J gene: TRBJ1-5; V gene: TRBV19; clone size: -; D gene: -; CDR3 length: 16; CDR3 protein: CASSINGFNSNQPQHF; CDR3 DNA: TGTGCCAGTAGTATAAATGGGTTTAATAGCAATCAGCCCCAGCATTTT
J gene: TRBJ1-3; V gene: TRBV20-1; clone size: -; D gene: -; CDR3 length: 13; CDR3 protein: CSARRRQENTIYF; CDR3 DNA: TGCAGTGCTAGAAGGCGCCAGGAGAACACCATATATTTT
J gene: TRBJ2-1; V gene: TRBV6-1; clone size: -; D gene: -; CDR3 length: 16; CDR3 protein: CASSEWADTRLNWQFF; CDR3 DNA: TGTGCCAGCAGTGAATGGGCGGACACCCGGTTAAATTGGCAGTTCTTC
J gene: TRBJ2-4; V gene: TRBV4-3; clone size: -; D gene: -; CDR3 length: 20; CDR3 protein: CASSQALLTGFREAKNIQYF; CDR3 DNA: TGCGCCAGCAGCCAAGCACTATTGACAGGATTTAGAGAGGCCAAAAACATTCAGTACTTC
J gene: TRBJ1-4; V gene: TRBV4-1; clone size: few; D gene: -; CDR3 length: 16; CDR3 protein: CASSQVNEGLGEKLFF; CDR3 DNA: TGCGCCAGCAGCCAAGTCAACGAGGGGCTTGGTGAAAAACTGTTTTTT
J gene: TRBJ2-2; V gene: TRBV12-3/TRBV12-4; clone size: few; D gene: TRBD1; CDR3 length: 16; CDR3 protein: CASSLERTGDGGELFF; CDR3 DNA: TGTGCCAGCAGTTTAGAGAGGACAGGGGACGGCGGGGAGCTGTTTTTT
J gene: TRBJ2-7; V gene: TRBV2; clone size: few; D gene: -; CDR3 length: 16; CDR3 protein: CASSEVGALRVPEQYF; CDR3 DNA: TGTGCCAGCAGTGAAGTCGGGGCCTTAAGGGTTCCCGAGCAGTACTTC
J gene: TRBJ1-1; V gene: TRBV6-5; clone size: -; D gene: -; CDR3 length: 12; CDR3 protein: CATPDILGQAFF; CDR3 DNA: TGTGCCACCCCGGACATTTTGGGGCAAGCTTTCTTT
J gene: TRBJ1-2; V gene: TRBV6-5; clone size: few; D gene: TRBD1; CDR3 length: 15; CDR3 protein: CASSYGTEHVYGYTF; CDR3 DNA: TGTGCCAGCAGTTACGGGACAGAGCATGTCTATGGCTACACCTTC
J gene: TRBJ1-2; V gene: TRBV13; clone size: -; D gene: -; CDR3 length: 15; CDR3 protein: CASSLRGGTNYGYTF; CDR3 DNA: TGTGCCAGCAGCTTAAGGGGCGGCACTAACTATGGCTACACCTTC
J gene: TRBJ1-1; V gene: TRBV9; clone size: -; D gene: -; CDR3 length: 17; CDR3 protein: CASSERTKGMGNTEAFF; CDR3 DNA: TGTGCCAGCAGCGAGAGGACAAAGGGGATGGGGAACACTGAAGCTTTCTTT
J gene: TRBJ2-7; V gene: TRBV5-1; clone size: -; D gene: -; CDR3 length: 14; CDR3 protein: CASSFTGSSYEQYF; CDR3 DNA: TGCGCCAGCAGCTTCACAGGATCCTCCTACGAGCAGTACTTC
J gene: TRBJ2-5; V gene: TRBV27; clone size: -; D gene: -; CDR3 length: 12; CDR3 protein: CASTSGQETQYF; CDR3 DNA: TGTGCCAGCACCAGCGGCCAAGAGACCCAGTACTTC
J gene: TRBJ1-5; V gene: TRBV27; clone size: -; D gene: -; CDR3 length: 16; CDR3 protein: CASSLVARPGNQPQHF; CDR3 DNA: TGTGCCAGCAGTTTAGTCGCCAGGCCGGGCAATCAGCCCCAGCATTTT